These 29 T cell receptor beta chains came from one sample sequenced in a study of blood T cell repertoires in COVID-19. Assay: immunoSEQ multiplex PCR; the TCRdb copy retains only in-frame clones and omits some. This sample yields about 360,000 clones, of which 75% to 90% are seen a single time; around 7.5% belongs to the top ten. Sequencing was done on a sample of peripheral blood. The source of these receptors is a woman aged 55-70 years with COVID-19, enrolled during active disease.

The chain recombines TRBV7-2 with TRBJ2-3, with 8 positions matching TRBD2. CDR1 SGHTA and CDR2 FQGNSA come from the germline V gene. The CDR3 totals 17 residues. Trimming cost V 2 bases and J 7 bases; bases outside gene matches: 14. CDR3 nucleotide sequence: TGTGCCAGCAGCTTAACCCCAAATAGCGGGGTGGGATATACGCAGTATTTT. It yields the protein CASSLTPNSGVGYTQYF.

The chain couples TRBV27 to TRBJ2-2; tentative D call: TRBD2 (5 bases). Looked up from germline, CDR1 is MNHEY and CDR2 is SMNVEV (reference sequence). V was pared by 6 bases and J by 4 bases, with 15 bases between. CDR3 length: 15 amino acids. For the CDR3, the DNA is TGTGCCAGCAGCTTCATGCGGGCAGGCACCGGGGAGCTGTTTTTT. Protein product: CASSFMRAGTGELFF.

The J gene is TRBJ1-1, the V gene TRBV5-1; 9 nucleotides match TRBD1. V lost 4 bases, J lost 4 bases, and 14 bases stayed unmatched. The CDR3 has 17 residues. CDR1 is SGHRS, CDR2 YFSETQ, per germline. CDR3 sequence: CASSIRASGQGGTEAFF. In DNA, the CDR3 is TGCGCCAGCAGCATCCGCGCCTCGGGACAGGGCGGCACTGAAGCTTTCTTT.

V and J are TRBV6-2 or TRBV6-3 and TRBJ2-3, with 11 bases identical to TRBD1. The CDR3 consists of 15 residues. Germline loops: CDR1 MNHEY, CDR2 SVGEGT. The V and J ends lost 5 bases and 4 bases, in that order; junction bases with no gene match: 5. CDR3 in DNA: TGTGCCAGCAGTCAGGACAGGGGGCCAGCAGATACGCAGTATTTT. Protein sequence: CASSQDRGPADTQYF.

In regard to this clone: Other DNA sequences within the sample encode an identical CDR3. The V gene is TRBV9, the J gene TRBJ2-3; possible D gene TRBD2, 6 bases. With 0 bases removed from V and 3 bases from J, the gap between germline ends came to 8 bases. From germline, CDR1 is SGDLS and CDR2 YYNGEE. The CDR3 is made up of 14 amino acids. CDR3 region: CASSVGDSTDTQYF. CDR3 sequence (DNA): TGTGCCAGCAGCGTAGGGGACTCTACAGATACGCAGTATTTT.

The gene calls are TRBV11-1 and TRBJ1-6; 9 positions agree with TRBD1. The CDR3 is 16 residues long. After removal of 4 bases from V and 11 bases from J, the junction contained 12 bases not matched to a gene. CDR1 is SGHAT and CDR2 is FQDESV in the germline V gene (reference sequence). The DNA of the CDR3 is TGTGCCAGCAGCTCGCGACCGGGACAGGGAGGTCCACCCCTCCACTTT. This translates into CASSSRPGQGGPPLHF. Based on the CDR3 plus reference TRBV11-1 and TRBJ1-6, the full variable domain is EAEVAQSPRYKITEKSQAVAFWCDPISGHATLYWYRQILGQGPELLVQFQDESVVDDSQLPKDRFSAERLKGVDSTLKIQPAELGDSAMYLCASSSRPGQGGPPLHFGNGTRLTVT.

The rearrangement joins TRBV5-8 to TRBJ1-1; no clear D gene. The V gene lost 4 bases and the J gene lost 4 bases, with 5 bases spanning the gap. The CDR3 consists of 11 residues. Germline CDR1 SGHTS, CDR2 YDEGEE. The CDR3 spells CASSHFTEAFF. As DNA, the CDR3 is TGTGCCAGCAGCCACTTCACTGAAGCTTTCTTT.

There are a few counts of this clone. The chain carries TRBV30 and TRBJ1-2; maybe TRBD1 (5 bases). Between the trimmed V and J ends, which lost 5 bases and 7 bases, there was a span of 14 bases. Germline CDR1 GTSNPN, CDR2 SVGIG (reference sequence). This CDR3 region has 12 residues. DNA for the CDR3: TGTGCCTGGGGCCGGCTCGGGGGTGGCTACACCTTC. Protein sequence: CAWGRLGGGYTF.

This chain links TRBV5-1 with TRBJ2-1; 10 nucleotides agree with TRBD1. The CDR3 runs 16 residues. After removal of 2 bases from V and 2 bases from J, the junction contained 4 bases not matched to a gene. Germline CDR1 is SGHRS and CDR2 is YFSETQ. CDR3 sequence: CASSFGTGEPYNEQFF. The CDR3 nucleotides are TGCGCCAGCAGCTTTGGGACAGGGGAACCCTACAATGAGCAGTTCTTC.

The chain combines TRBV5-1 with TRBJ1-1; 8 bases align to TRBD1. Trimming cost V 7 bases and J 0 bases; bases outside gene matches: 8. This CDR3 spans 15 amino acids. Germline loops: CDR1 SGHRS, CDR2 YFSETQ. The CDR3 DNA is TGCGCCAGCTCCTCGACAGGGGTCCTGAACACTGAAGCTTTCTTT. Translated, it gives CASSSTGVLNTEAFF.

The CDR3 nucleotides read TGCGCCAGCAGCCAAACGACCCCGGGTTCCGGGGAGCTGTTTTTT. It specifies CASSQTTPGSGELFF. The chain uses TRBV5-1 and TRBJ2-2; D not certain. In germline, CDR1 is SGHRS, CDR2 YFSETQ. This CDR3 comprises 15 residues. V lost 4 bases to trimming and J lost 6 bases, with 16 bases between them.

CDR3 sequence (DNA): TGTGCCAGCACCCAGACTCTCGTCATTCTCTACAATGAGCAGTTCTTC. It encodes CASTQTLVILYNEQFF. The V gene is TRBV2, the J gene TRBJ2-1, with unresolved D. The germline gives CDR1 SNHLY, CDR2 FYNNEI. This CDR3 comprises 16 residues. The V end was cut by 7 bases, the J end by 3 bases, with 19 bases between.

The V gene is TRBV2, the J gene TRBJ1-5, with 9 nucleotides matching TRBD1. This CDR3 is built from 16 residues. In germline, CDR1 is SNHLY, CDR2 FYNNEI. J lost 2 bases, V lost 6 bases, and 8 bases had no gene match. The CDR3 here is CASSQMTGGGNQPQHF. The DNA of the CDR3 is TGTGCCAGCAGCCAAATGACAGGGGGAGGCAATCAGCCCCAGCATTTT.

The chain recombines TRBV9 with TRBJ2-7, with D tentatively TRBD2 (5 bases). The V gene lost 0 bases and the J gene lost 0 bases, with 7 bases spanning the gap. The germline CDR1 and CDR2 sequences are SGDLS and YYNGEE. The CDR3 contains 14 residues. The CDR3 nucleotides read TGTGCCAGCAGCGTAGTCGCGGGCTCCTACGAGCAGTACTTC. It is translated as CASSVVAGSYEQYF.

V gene TRBV6-6 combines with J gene TRBJ2-5; D might be TRBD2 (5 bases). The germline V gene encodes CDR1 MNHNY and CDR2 SVGAGI (reference sequence). The CDR3 runs 13 residues. Trimming stripped 6 bases from V and 7 bases from J, with 15 bases between. In nucleotides, the CDR3 is TGTGCCAGCAGCGAGGAGGTATCGGGGACCCAGTACTTC. Its translation: CASSEEVSGTQYF.

This rearrangement joins TRBV10-3 to TRBJ2-1; TRBD1 agrees at 7 bases. The germline V gene encodes CDR1 ENHRY and CDR2 SYGVKD. This CDR3 is built from 13 residues. V dropped 6 bases and J dropped 6; count of bases not matched to a gene: 5. The CDR3 coding sequence is TGTGCCATCAGGCCCCGGGACAGCAATGAGCAGTTCTTC. Translated, it gives CAIRPRDSNEQFF.

V is TRBV3-1 (or the pseudogene TRBV3-2) and J is TRBJ2-4; D is uncertain. Germline loops: CDR1 LGHDT, CDR2 YNNKEL (reference sequence). Trimming took off 0 bases at V and 1 base at J, with 19 bases between the two ends. This CDR3 is 19 amino acids long. The CDR3 coding sequence is TGTGCCAGCAGCCAAGAGATCGGGTGGTTACTCGGGGCCAAAAACATTCAGTACTTC. Protein product: CASSQEIGWLLGAKNIQYF.

The chain combines TRBV9 with TRBJ2-1, with TRBD1 identical over 8 bases. V dropped 3 bases and J dropped 4; count of bases not matched to a gene: 0. The CDR3 runs 13 residues. The germline V gene encodes CDR1 SGDLS and CDR2 YYNGEE. The CDR3 nucleotides read TGTGCCAGCAGCGGGACAGGGTACAATGAGCAGTTCTTC. Translating gives CASSGTGYNEQFF.

The chain is built from TRBV4-2 and TRBJ1-1; the match to TRBD1 covers 8 bases. Trimming removed 0 bases from V and 5 bases from J; junction bases left unmatched: 11. Germline CDR1 and CDR2: LGHNA and YNFKEQ. The CDR3 contains 17 residues. As DNA, the CDR3 is TGTGCCAGCAGCCAAGAACCGTTAGGACAGGGAGGAACTGAAGCTTTCTTT. Translated: CASSQEPLGQGGTEAFF.

This CDR3 reads CAIATSGGESSYNEQFF. The CDR3 DNA reads as TGTGCCATCGCGACTAGCGGGGGAGAGAGCTCCTACAATGAGCAGTTCTTC. The chain links TRBV10-3 to TRBJ2-1, with 12 bases identical to TRBD2. The CDR3 covers 17 residues. V trimming: 8 bases; J trimming: 0 bases; junction bases outside the gene matches: 8. Germline CDR1 reads ENHRY; CDR2 reads SYGVKD.

The J gene is TRBJ2-3, the V gene TRBV11-3; 10 bases map to TRBD2. J was trimmed by 2 bases and V by 1 base; bases with no gene match: 3. This CDR3 has 16 amino acids. Germline lookup yields CDR1 SGHNT and CDR2 YENEEA. The CDR3 spells CASSLGTSGYTDTQYF. The CDR3 bases are TGTGCCAGCAGCTTAGGGACTAGCGGTTACACAGATACGCAGTATTTT.

The J gene is TRBJ1-4, the V gene TRBV19; D is uncertain. In germline, CDR1 is LNHDA, CDR2 SQIVND (reference sequence). This CDR3 comprises 16 residues. V was pared by 7 bases and J by 0 bases, with 15 bases between. The CDR3 loop reads CASTFRTEATNEKLFF. The CDR3 DNA reads TGTGCCAGTACCTTCAGGACGGAGGCAACTAATGAAAAACTGTTTTTT. Complete variable domain (other parts from reference TRBV19 and TRBJ1-4): DGGITQSPKYLFRKEGQNVTLSCEQNLNHDAMYWYRQDPGQGLRLIYYSQIVNDFQKGDIAEGYSVSREKKESFPLTVTSAQKNPTAFYLCASTFRTEATNEKLFFGSGTQLSVL.

The J gene is TRBJ2-2, the V gene TRBV24-1; 8 bases are a match to TRBD2. Losses at the gene ends were 3 bases for V and 6 bases for J; bases not matched to a gene: 2. The CDR3 spans 14 residues. CDR1 is KGHDR, CDR2 SFDVKD, per germline. The CDR3 sequence is CATSDPGGPGELFF. For the CDR3, the DNA is TGTGCCACCAGTGATCCGGGAGGGCCCGGGGAGCTGTTTTTT.

As to this clone: This sample also contains other DNA sequences that code for the same CDR3. This sequence joins TRBV4-2 and TRBJ1-5; D may be TRBD1 (5 bases). V lost 1 base and J lost 7, with 11 bases in between. There are 14 residues in the CDR3. Germline values: CDR1 LGHNA, CDR2 YNFKEQ. The CDR3 DNA reads TGTGCCAGCAGCCAAGCGACCCCAGGGCAGCCCCAGCATTTT. The encoded protein is CASSQATPGQPQHF.

This clone turned up a few times. J is TRBJ1-3 and V is TRBV4-1; no reliable D call. This CDR3 comprises 14 residues. Trimming pared 4 bases from V and 0 bases from J, leaving 7 bases between. Germline V CDR1 and CDR2: MGHRA, YSYEKL. DNA of the CDR3: TGCGCCAGCAGCCCAGTAGCCTCTGGAAACACCATATATTTT. It yields the protein CASSPVASGNTIYF.

The chain combines TRBV12-5 with TRBJ2-3; TRBD1 might be the D (6 bases). The CDR3 covers 12 residues. Germline CDR1 is LGHNT and CDR2 is FRNRAP. Trimming cost V 6 bases and J 5 bases, with 9 bases left between them. The DNA of the CDR3 is TGTGCTAGTGGCAAGGACAGAGATACGCAGTATTTT. Protein product: CASGKDRDTQYF.

The count of this clone is one. The chain is built from TRBV13 and TRBJ1-2; D gene uncertain. Germline V gene lookup returns CDR1 PRHDT and CDR2 FYEKMQ (reference sequence). The CDR3 loop spans 13 amino acids. The ends were cut back, 4 bases at V and 4 bases at J, with 10 bases in the middle. CDR3 region: CASSSTRIYGYTF. Here the CDR3 DNA reads TGTGCCAGCAGCTCCACAAGAATCTATGGCTACACCTTC.

V and J are TRBV14 and TRBJ1-2; tentative D call: TRBD1 (6 bases). V was shortened by 4 bases and J by 5 bases, with 14 bases between the two germline ends. This CDR3 is built from 14 residues. Per germline, CDR1 SGHDN and CDR2 FVKESK. This CDR3 reads CASSPGQNLYGYTF. The CDR3 region has the DNA TGTGCCAGCAGCCCCGGACAGAACCTTTATGGCTACACCTTC. The variable domain in full, completed from reference TRBV14 and TRBJ1-2, reads EAGVTQFPSHSVIEKGQTVTLRCDPISGHDNLYWYRRVMGKEIKFLLHFVKESKQDESGMPNNRFLAERTGGTYSTLKVQPAELEDSGVYFCASSPGQNLYGYTFGSGTRLTVV.

The V call is TRBV6-1, the J call TRBJ1-1, with D uncertain. V lost 2 bases, J lost 5 bases, and 15 bases lay in between. The germline CDR1 and CDR2 sequences are MNHNS and SASEGT. The CDR3 loop spans 15 amino acids. DNA for the CDR3: TGTGCCAGCAGTGAAAGGTGGGGTTCGGGGACTGAAGCTTTCTTT. As protein: CASSERWGSGTEAFF.